This T cell receptor beta chain was recorded in a study of shared clonotypes between healthy human individuals. General study points: Larger estimated richness was generally recorded for naive subsets relative to memory subsets.

Germline V lookup: CDR1 SGHRS, CDR2 YFSETQ. This CDR3 spans 14 amino acids. With 2 bases clipped from V and 5 bases from J, the junction kept 2 bases outside the gene matches. Comments on this clone: Its antigen is unknown.

TCRdb keeps only in-frame clones here, not all; method: immunoSEQ multiplex PCR. The sample carries over 2 million clones, just under 95% recorded once. The specimen was naive CD4+ T cells from PBMCs. As for subset: CD45RA+ positively selected. This receptor was identified in a man aged 18-30 years in good health. Some clones in this sample may be carry-over from other donors' samples. The genes are TRBV5-1 and TRBJ2-2; 8 positions match TRBD2. This CDR3 is CASSLPSGTGELFF. The CDR3 nucleotides are TGCGCCAGCAGCTTACCTAGCGGGACCGGGGAGCTGTTTTTT.